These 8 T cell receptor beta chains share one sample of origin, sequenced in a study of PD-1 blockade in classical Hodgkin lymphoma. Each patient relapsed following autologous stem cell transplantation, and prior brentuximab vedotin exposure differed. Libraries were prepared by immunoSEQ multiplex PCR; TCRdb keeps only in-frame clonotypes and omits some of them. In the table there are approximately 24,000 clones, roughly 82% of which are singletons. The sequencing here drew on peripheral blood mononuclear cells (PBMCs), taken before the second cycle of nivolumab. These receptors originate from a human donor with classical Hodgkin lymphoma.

Written as DNA, the CDR3 is TGTGCCAGCAGCTCTGCCCTCGATAGCGGGGGGGCCCTCTACAATGAGCAGTTCTTC. Translated: CASSSALDSGGALYNEQFF. The J gene is TRBJ2-1, the V gene TRBV7-8; 11 bases are a match to TRBD2. The germline V gene encodes CDR1 SGHVS and CDR2 FQNEAQ. J lost 3 bases, V lost 4 bases, and 14 bases had no gene match. The CDR3 has 19 residues.

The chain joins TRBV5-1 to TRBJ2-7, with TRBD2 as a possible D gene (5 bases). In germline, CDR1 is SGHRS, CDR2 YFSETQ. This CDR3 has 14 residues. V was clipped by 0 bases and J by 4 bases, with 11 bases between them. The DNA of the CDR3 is TGCGCCAGCAGCTTGGCCGGGCAGCGGTACGAGCAGTACTTC. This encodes CASSLAGQRYEQYF.

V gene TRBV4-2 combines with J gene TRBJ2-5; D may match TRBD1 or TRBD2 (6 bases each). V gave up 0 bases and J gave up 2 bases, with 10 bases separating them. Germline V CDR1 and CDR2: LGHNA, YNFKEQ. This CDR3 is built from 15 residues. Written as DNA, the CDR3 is TGTGCCAGCAGCCAAGACAAGGGGGGACAAGAGACCCAGTACTTC. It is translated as CASSQDKGGQETQYF.

In DNA, the CDR3 is TGTGCCAGCAGTGCGGCTAGCGGGGGGCCGGGCTACAATGAGCAGTTCTTC. As protein: CASSAASGGPGYNEQFF. The chain uses TRBV28 and TRBJ2-1, with 11 bases identical to TRBD2. The ends lost 5 bases at V and 3 bases at J; junction bases unmatched: 9. Germline assignment: CDR1 MDHEN and CDR2 SYDVKM. The CDR3 has 17 residues.

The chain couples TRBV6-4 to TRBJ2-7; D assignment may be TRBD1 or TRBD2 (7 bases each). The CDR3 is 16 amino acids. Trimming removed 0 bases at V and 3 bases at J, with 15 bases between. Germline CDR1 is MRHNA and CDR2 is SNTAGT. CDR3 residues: CASSDSPGGGGYEQYF. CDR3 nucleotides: TGTGCCAGCAGTGACTCGCCAGGGGGAGGGGGCTACGAGCAGTACTTC.

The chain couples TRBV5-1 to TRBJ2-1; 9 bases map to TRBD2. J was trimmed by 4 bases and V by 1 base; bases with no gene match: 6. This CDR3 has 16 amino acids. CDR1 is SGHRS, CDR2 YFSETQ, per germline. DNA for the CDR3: TGCGCCAGCAGCTTGTTTGCGGGGGGGCCTTACAATGAGCAGTTCTTC. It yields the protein CASSLFAGGPYNEQFF.

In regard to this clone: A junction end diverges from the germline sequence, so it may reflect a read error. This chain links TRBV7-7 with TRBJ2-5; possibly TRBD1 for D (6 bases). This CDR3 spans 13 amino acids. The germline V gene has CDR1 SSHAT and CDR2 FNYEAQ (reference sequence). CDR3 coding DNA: TGTGCTAGCAGCCCGACAGGTGAAGAGACCCAGTACTTC. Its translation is CASSPTGEETQYF.

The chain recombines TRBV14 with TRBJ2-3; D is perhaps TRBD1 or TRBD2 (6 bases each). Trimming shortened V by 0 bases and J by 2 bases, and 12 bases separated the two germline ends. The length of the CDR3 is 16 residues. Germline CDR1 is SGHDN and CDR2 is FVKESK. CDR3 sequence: CASSQDRGVSTDTQYF. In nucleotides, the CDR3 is TGTGCCAGCAGCCAAGATAGGGGGGTTTCCACAGATACGCAGTATTTT.